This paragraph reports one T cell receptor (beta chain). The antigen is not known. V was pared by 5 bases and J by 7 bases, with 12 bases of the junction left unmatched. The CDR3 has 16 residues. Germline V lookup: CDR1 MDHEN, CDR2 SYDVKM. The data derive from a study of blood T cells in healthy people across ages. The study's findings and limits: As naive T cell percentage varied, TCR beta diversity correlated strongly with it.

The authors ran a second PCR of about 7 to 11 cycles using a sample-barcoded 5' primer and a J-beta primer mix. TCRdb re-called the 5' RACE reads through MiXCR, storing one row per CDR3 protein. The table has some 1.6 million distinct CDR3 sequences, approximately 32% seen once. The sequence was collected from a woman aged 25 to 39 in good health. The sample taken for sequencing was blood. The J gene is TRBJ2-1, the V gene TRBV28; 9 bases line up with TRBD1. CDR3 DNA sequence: TGTGCCAGCAGTAAAAAGTGGGACAGGGTCAGTAATGAGCAGTTCTTC. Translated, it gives CASSKKWDRVSNEQFF.